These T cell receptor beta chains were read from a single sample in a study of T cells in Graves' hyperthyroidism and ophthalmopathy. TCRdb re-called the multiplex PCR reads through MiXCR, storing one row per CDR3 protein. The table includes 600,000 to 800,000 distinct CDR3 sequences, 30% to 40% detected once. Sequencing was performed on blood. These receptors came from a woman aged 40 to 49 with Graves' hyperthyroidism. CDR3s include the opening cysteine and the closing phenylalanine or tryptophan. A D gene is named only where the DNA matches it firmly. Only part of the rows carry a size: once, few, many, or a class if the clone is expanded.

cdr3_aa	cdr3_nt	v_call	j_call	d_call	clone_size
CASGLVPGGNTEAFF	TGTGCTAGTGGTTTGGTACCGGGCGGGAACACTGAAGCTTTCTTT	TRBV12-5	TRBJ1-1	-	few
CASSSYLDAPNTEAFF	TGTGCCAGCAGTTCCTACCTCGACGCCCCTAACACTGAAGCTTTCTTT	TRBV10-2	TRBJ1-1	-	-
CASSRTLGGTGVTLYF	TGTGCCAGCAGCCGGACCCTAGGTGGGACAGGGGTTACGTTGTACTTC	TRBV5-6	TRBJ2-7	TRBD1	few
CASSVTGMGGVEKLFF	TGTGCCAGCAGCGTTACGGGGATGGGTGGCGTAGAAAAACTGTTTTTT	TRBV9	TRBJ1-4	-	-
CASRWAGGSGTEAFF	TGTGCCAGCAGGTGGGCAGGGGGCTCGGGCACTGAAGCTTTCTTT	TRBV25-1	TRBJ1-1	TRBD1	-
CASRSPGVYGYTF	TGTGCCAGCAGATCCCCGGGAGTCTATGGCTACACCTTC	TRBV10-3	TRBJ1-2	-	once
CARSPGGAVNTEAFF	TGCGCCCGCAGCCCGGGGGGCGCGGTGAACACTGAAGCTTTCTTT	TRBV7-2	TRBJ1-1	-	-
CASSYIGGRFETQYF	TGTGCCAGCAGTTACATTGGGGGGAGATTTGAGACCCAGTACTTC	TRBV6-5	TRBJ2-5	-	many
CASRATTNLGGYTF	TGTGCCAGCAGAGCAACCACCAACCTCGGAGGCTACACCTTC	TRBV5-4	TRBJ1-2	-	many
CSARSSGTGQPQHF	TGCAGTGCTAGAAGTTCAGGGACGGGGCAGCCCCAGCATTTT	TRBV20-1	TRBJ1-5	-	many
CASSYTDLGAQETQYF	TGTGCCAGCAGCTATACCGACCTCGGGGCACAAGAGACCCAGTACTTC	TRBV7-2	TRBJ2-5	-	-
CSVDRGPNTEAFF	TGCAGCGTTGACAGGGGGCCGAACACTGAAGCTTTCTTT	TRBV29-1	TRBJ1-1	TRBD1	many
CASSVGGGSTEAFF	TGTGCCAGCAGCGTAGGGGGGGGCAGCACTGAAGCTTTCTTT	TRBV9	TRBJ1-1	-	-
CSAAFGANVLTF	TGCAGTGCAGCCTTTGGGGCCAACGTCCTGACTTTC	TRBV20-1	TRBJ2-6	-	-
CSVDRGGRNEQFF	TGCAGCGTTGACAGGGGGGGGCGTAATGAGCAGTTCTTC	TRBV29-1	TRBJ2-1	-	-
CASSDRTANSPLHF	TGTGCCAGCAGCGACCGGACAGCCAATTCACCCCTCCACTTT	TRBV9	TRBJ1-6	-	many
CASSTRRFDLSGNTIYF	TGTGCCAGTAGTACGAGACGATTCGACCTCTCTGGAAACACCATATATTTT	TRBV19	TRBJ1-3	-	-
CSARTPNSGANVLTF	TGCAGTGCTCGGACACCTAACTCTGGGGCCAACGTCCTGACTTTC	TRBV20-1	TRBJ2-6	-	-
CASSFVGSTDTQYF	TGTGCCAGCAGCTTCGTGGGTAGCACAGATACGCAGTACTTC	TRBV7-9	TRBJ2-5	-	-
CASSDPPVAGAREQYF	TGCGCCAGCAGTGACCCCCCAGTAGCGGGAGCGAGGGAGCAGTACTTC	TRBV10-2	TRBJ2-7	TRBD2	-
CASGPVGYTGNTIYF	TGTGCCAGTGGGCCGGTGGGATACACTGGAAACACCATATATTTT	TRBV19	TRBJ1-3	-	many
CASSPGGRGKTQYF	TGTGCCAGCAGCCCCGGGGGCCGCGGAAAGACCCAGTACTTC	TRBV27	TRBJ2-5	-	many
CASSQEGGEKLFF	TGCGCCAGCAGCCAAGAAGGGGGTGAAAAACTGTTTTTT	TRBV4-3	TRBJ1-4	-	many
CASSLIYGLNEKLFF	TGTGCCAGCAGTTTGATTTACGGCCTTAATGAAAAACTGTTTTTT	TRBV28	TRBJ1-4	-	-
CASSSPSKEAQYF	TGTGCCAGCAGCTCTCCCTCCAAAGAGGCCCAGTACTTC	TRBV7-3	TRBJ2-5	-	once
CASSLRLAVRTDTQYF	TGTGCCAGCAGCTTAAGGCTAGCGGTCCGCACAGATACGCAGTATTTT	TRBV7-8	TRBJ2-3	TRBD2	once
CASSVEGEGGTQYF	TGTGCCAGCAGCGTAGAAGGGGAAGGAGGGACCCAGTACTTC	TRBV9	TRBJ2-5	-	-
CAISETGVTDTQYF	TGTGCCATCAGTGAAACAGGGGTCACAGATACGCAGTATTTT	TRBV10-3	TRBJ2-3	TRBD1	few
CASSQGPGAREQYF	TGTGCCAGCAGCCAAGGCCCAGGGGCGAGGGAGCAGTACTTC	TRBV9	TRBJ2-7	-	few
CASSLLPGQGWRNTIYF	TGTGCCAGCAGCTTACTTCCCGGACAGGGGTGGAGAAACACCATATATTTT	TRBV7-8	TRBJ1-3	TRBD1	once
CAISDRDRDSF	TGTGCCATCAGCGATAGGGACAGGGATTCATTC	TRBV10-3	TRBJ1-2	TRBD1	-
CASSVGGKAAEQYF	TGTGCCAGCAGCGTAGGTGGCAAGGCAGCTGAGCAGTACTTC	TRBV9	TRBJ2-7	-	-
CASSQAHGTGGYEQYF	TGCGCCAGCAGCCAGGCGCACGGGACAGGGGGTTACGAGCAGTACTTC	TRBV4-1	TRBJ2-7	TRBD1	-
CASSLGRAHGEQYF	TGTGCCAGCAGCTTGGGCAGGGCTCACGGCGAGCAGTACTTC	TRBV5-1	TRBJ2-7	-	-
CASSYRGGDTEAFF	TGTGCCAGCAGCTACAGGGGAGGCGACACTGAAGCTTTCTTT	TRBV11-2	TRBJ1-1	TRBD1	few
CASRATGDEAFF	TGCGCCAGCAGGGCTACAGGGGATGAAGCTTTCTTT	TRBV10-2	TRBJ1-1	TRBD1	few
CASSQVGGRMNTEAFF	TGCGCCAGCAGCCAAGTCGGCGGCCGGATGAACACTGAAGCTTTCTTT	TRBV4-1	TRBJ1-1	-	few
CASSLGHEDYGYTF	TGTGCCAGCAGCCTGGGCCACGAGGACTATGGCTACACCTTC	TRBV14	TRBJ1-2	-	many
CASHYRDSYEQYF	TGTGCCAGCCATTACCGGGACAGCTACGAGCAGTACTTC	TRBV2	TRBJ2-7	TRBD1	many
CASSLGGGGANYGYTF	TGTGCCAGCAGCTTGGGGGGTGGTGGGGCTAACTATGGCTACACCTTC	TRBV13	TRBJ1-2	-	many